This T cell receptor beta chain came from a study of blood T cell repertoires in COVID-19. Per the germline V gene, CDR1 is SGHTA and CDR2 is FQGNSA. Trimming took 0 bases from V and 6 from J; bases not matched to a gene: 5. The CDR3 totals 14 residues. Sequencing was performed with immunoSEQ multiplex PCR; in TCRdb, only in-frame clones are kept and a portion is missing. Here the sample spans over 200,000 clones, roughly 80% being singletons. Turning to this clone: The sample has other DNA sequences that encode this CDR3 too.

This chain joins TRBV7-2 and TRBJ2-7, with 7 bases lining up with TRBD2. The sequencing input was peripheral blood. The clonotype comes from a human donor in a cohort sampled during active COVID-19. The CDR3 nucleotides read TGTGCCAGCAGCTTAGCGGTCGGGGAGGGCGAGCAGTACTTC. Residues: CASSLAVGEGEQYF.